The 14 T cell receptor beta chains below all came from one sample that was sequenced in a study of cytomegalovirus exposure and HLA in healthy donors (dated by TCRdb to the late 2010s). Library preparation employed the immunoSEQ multiplex PCR assay. A mixture of 60 forward primers for TCR Vbeta segments and 13 reverse primers for TCR Jbeta segments was used in the multiplex PCR. The clones in this table, taken by TCRdb from immuneACCESS, are in-frame only. Not every clone is retained; where verified, under half of the shortfall comes from an unresolved V gene, and the cause of the rest is unknown. The sample table records approximately 200,000 clones; roughly 74% of these occur just once. Of the sample, 4.5% to 7.5% is held by the ten largest clones. The sample comprised PBMCs. These receptors came from a woman aged 25 to 39 in good health and CMV-seropositive.

The rearrangement uses TRBV7-9 and TRBJ2-7; 7 bases line up with TRBD2. The CDR3 consists of 16 residues. Germline loops: CDR1 SEHNR, CDR2 FQNEAQ (reference sequence). Trimming took 1 base from V and 0 from J; bases not matched to a gene: 6. CDR3 bases: TGTGCCAGCAGCTTAGAGGTGCTAGCGGCCTCCTACGAGCAGTACTTC. Protein sequence: CASSLEVLAASYEQYF.

The V call is TRBV7-9, the J call TRBJ2-3, with a tentative D call TRBD2 (6 bases). V lost 0 bases, J lost 4 bases, and 23 bases lay in between. Germline CDR1 is SEHNR and CDR2 is FQNEAQ (reference sequence). The CDR3 has 19 amino acids. CDR3 protein: CASSLARTGVLNPSDTQYF. The CDR3 DNA is TGTGCCAGCAGCTTAGCGCGTACGGGGGTCCTCAATCCGTCAGATACGCAGTATTTT.

The V call is TRBV25-1, the J call TRBJ2-1; D gene ambiguous. Trimming pared 1 base from V and 9 bases from J, leaving 13 bases between. This CDR3 has 14 amino acids. CDR1 and CDR2 (germline): MGHDK, SYGVNS. In DNA, the CDR3 is TGTGCCAGCAGTGAATCGCTGCAGGAAGGTGAGCAGTTCTTC. Its protein product is CASSESLQEGEQFF. The entire variable domain, with the rest obtained from reference TRBV25-1 and TRBJ2-1, is as follows: EADIYQTPRYLVIGTGKKITLECSQTMGHDKMYWYQQDPGMELHLIHYSYGVNSTEKGDLSSESTVSRIRTEHFPLTLESARPSHTSQYLCASSESLQEGEQFFGPGTRLTVL.

The DNA for the CDR3 is TGCGCCAGCAGCGCAGGACAGGGGGGCTACGAGCAGTACTTC. Protein product: CASSAGQGGYEQYF. This chain links TRBV5-1 with TRBJ2-7; 10 bases are a match to TRBD1. The germline V gene has CDR1 SGHRS and CDR2 YFSETQ. This CDR3 is built from 14 residues. Unmatched junction bases numbered 4, after V lost 4 bases and J lost 3 bases.

The rearrangement joins TRBV14 to TRBJ2-5, with D possibly matching TRBD1 (6 bases). The CDR3 contains 16 residues. The germline V gene encodes CDR1 SGHDN and CDR2 FVKESK. Trimming cost V 0 bases and J 5 bases, with 16 bases left between them. CDR3 DNA: TGTGCCAGCAGCCAAGAAGGGCACAGGGCAGGCGAGACCCAGTACTTC. As protein: CASSQEGHRAGETQYF.

The chain is built from TRBV5-6 and TRBJ1-2; the match to TRBD1 covers 9 bases. V was clipped by 0 bases and J by 7 bases; unmatched bases: 4. Germline CDR1 reads SGHDT; CDR2 reads YYEEEE. This CDR3 has 14 residues. The CDR3 here is CASSLGQGVLGYTF. The CDR3 bases are TGTGCCAGCAGCTTGGGACAGGGGGTTCTTGGCTACACCTTC.

In DNA, the CDR3 is TGTGCCAGCACGGGCTGGCGCGGGGGTGTAAATGGCTACACCTTC. It specifies CASTGWRGGVNGYTF. V usage is TRBV2 and J usage is TRBJ1-2, with D tentatively TRBD1 (5 bases). Trimming stripped 7 bases from V and 6 bases from J, with 21 bases between. The CDR3 consists of 15 residues. Germline-derived CDR1 and CDR2 are SNHLY and FYNNEI.

The genes are TRBV4-1 and TRBJ2-7; D gene unclear. V was trimmed by 4 bases and J by 3 bases, leaving 16 bases between them. Germline V gives CDR1 MGHRA, CDR2 YSYEKL. This CDR3 comprises 15 residues. The CDR3 DNA follows: TGCGCCAGCAGCCCCTCCGAAGTCGGTTTCTACGAGCAGTACTTC. Amino acids: CASSPSEVGFYEQYF.

A few counts support this clone. The rearrangement joins TRBV4-3 to TRBJ1-2; TRBD1 aligns across 10 bases. This CDR3 is 17 amino acids long. From germline, CDR1 is LGHNA and CDR2 YSLEER. Losses at the gene ends were 0 bases for V and 4 bases for J; bases not matched to a gene: 8. CDR3 DNA: TGCGCCAGCAGCCAAGACGGGACAGGGGAATTGGCCTATGGCTACACCTTC. Translation: CASSQDGTGELAYGYTF.

The chain links TRBV25-1 to TRBJ1-1, with D unresolved. Germline values: CDR1 MGHDK, CDR2 SYGVNS. V was clipped by 3 bases and J by 5 bases, with 16 bases between them. The CDR3 spans 15 residues. CDR3 loop: CASSDVVGVRTEAFF. Here the CDR3 DNA reads TGTGCCAGCAGTGATGTAGTGGGAGTTCGGACTGAAGCTTTCTTT.

V gene TRBV6-5 combines with J gene TRBJ2-7; 7 nucleotides agree with TRBD2. CDR1 is MNHEY and CDR2 is SVGAGI in the germline V gene. Trimming removed 7 bases from V and 7 bases from J; junction bases left unmatched: 10. The CDR3 is 13 residues long. This CDR3 is CASITETSWEQYF. The CDR3 nucleotides are TGTGCCAGCATAACGGAGACTAGCTGGGAGCAGTACTTC.

This clone was seen just once. This rearrangement joins TRBV5-8 to TRBJ1-1; 7 nucleotides align to TRBD1. V shed 4 bases and J 10 bases; nucleotides not matched to a gene: 4. This CDR3 is built from 11 residues. CDR1 SGHTS and CDR2 YDEGEE come from the germline V gene. The CDR3 protein is CASSLNRGAFF. CDR3 DNA sequence: TGTGCCAGCAGCCTAAACAGGGGAGCTTTCTTT.

V gene TRBV27 combines with J gene TRBJ2-7; TRBD2 matches at 10 bases. Losses at the gene ends were 7 bases for V and 3 bases for J; bases not matched to a gene: 6. Germline V gene lookup returns CDR1 MNHEY and CDR2 SMNVEV (reference sequence). This CDR3 spans 14 amino acids. CDR3 sequence reads: CASTSTSGNYEQYF. The CDR3 DNA reads TGTGCCAGCACATCAACTAGCGGGAACTACGAGCAGTACTTC.

This chain joins TRBV7-2 and TRBJ1-1; D gene ambiguous. The CDR3 spans 12 residues. Germline loops: CDR1 SGHTA, CDR2 FQGNSA. Trimming removed 2 bases at V and 8 bases at J, with 9 bases between. CDR3 nucleotides: TGTGCCAGCAGCTTAAAGCGGCCAGAAGCTTTCTTT. Translated: CASSLKRPEAFF. Combining the CDR3 with reference TRBV7-2 and TRBJ1-1 gives the whole variable domain GAGVSQSPSNKVTEKGKDVELRCDPISGHTALYWYRQSLGQGLEFLIYFQGNSAPDKSGLPSDRFSAERTGGSVSTLTIQRTQQEDSAVYLCASSLKRPEAFFGQGTRLTVV.